This TCR beta chain was found in a study of blood T cell repertoires in COVID-19. Study-level information: Whether acute or convalescent, the COVID-19 samples came from the United States, Italy and Spain. Sample material is recorded as cDNA or gDNA derived from T cells, B-cell-depleted T cells, or PBMCs.

Original data processing: Reference gene primer amplification gave nucleated cell count estimates. Here immunoSEQ multiplex PCR was the method, and the copy in TCRdb shows in-frame clones only, minus some. The V and J calls and clone size are taken from that table; D and trimming were inferred from the DNA. Counted here are roughly 260,000 clones, around nine tenths occurring once; the ten biggest clones make up about 9.2%. CDR3 size: 17 residues. V was clipped by 4 bases and J by 2 bases; unmatched bases: 8. CDR1 SGDLS and CDR2 YYNGEE come from the germline V gene. Specimen: peripheral blood. The clonotype was recovered from a middle-aged man who had recovered from COVID-19. The genes are TRBV9 and TRBJ2-7; 14 bases line up with TRBD2. In nucleotides, the CDR3 is TGTGCCAGCAGCCCAGCGTCGACTAGCGGGGGGGCCTACGAGCAGTACTTC. Encoded protein: CASSPASTSGGAYEQYF.